The 30 T cell receptor beta chains in this list originate from one sample, sequenced in a study of blood T cell repertoires in COVID-19. TCRdb's table, derived via immunoSEQ multiplex PCR, lists solely in-frame clones and lacks some. The sample has some 140,000 clones, 70% to 85% seen once. Input material: peripheral blood. The receptors shown here come from a man aged 55 to 70 with acute or convalescent COVID-19.

The chain couples TRBV6-5 to TRBJ2-7, with D perhaps matching TRBD1 (5 bases). The V end lost 5 bases, the J end lost 1 base, and 15 bases lay between the germline ends. This CDR3 region has 15 residues. Germline loops: CDR1 MNHEY, CDR2 SVGAGI. For the CDR3, the DNA is TGTGCCAGCAGTAGACAGTTCCGGGCTTCCTACGAGCAGTACTTC. Protein sequence: CASSRQFRASYEQYF.

The chain is built from TRBV9 and TRBJ2-7; TRBD2 matches 10 bases. The CDR3 is 15 residues long. Germline CDR1 SGDLS, CDR2 YYNGEE. J was trimmed by 4 bases and V by 3 bases; bases with no gene match: 7. DNA for the CDR3: TGTGCCAGCAGCGCATCCGGGACTAGCGTATACGAGCAGTACTTC. It encodes CASSASGTSVYEQYF.

The chain carries TRBV3-1 (or the pseudogene TRBV3-2) and TRBJ2-6, with 12 bases identical to TRBD2. The CDR3 length is 18 residues. V dropped 4 bases and J dropped 2; count of bases not matched to a gene: 6. The V gene's germline CDR1 is LGHDT and CDR2 YNNKEL (reference sequence). The CDR3: CASSRRLAGVTGANVLTF. The CDR3, as DNA: TGTGCCAGCAGCCGAAGACTAGCGGGAGTTACTGGGGCCAACGTCCTGACTTTC.

This clone was counted a single time. CDR3 in DNA: TGTGCCAGCAGGGACATAGTCGAGACCGGGGAGCTGTTTTTT. Protein sequence: CASRDIVETGELFF. The chain combines TRBV6-5 with TRBJ2-2; D perhaps matches TRBD1 (5 bases). Germline V gene lookup returns CDR1 MNHEY and CDR2 SVGAGI. This CDR3 comprises 14 residues. V shed 6 bases and J shed 5 bases, with 13 bases lying between them.

This clone was detected only a few times. The chain links TRBV29-1 to TRBJ2-1; no reliable D call. This CDR3 contains 11 residues. The V end lost 0 bases, the J end lost 7 bases, and 4 bases lay between the germline ends. The germline V gene has CDR1 SQVTM and CDR2 ANQGSEA. The CDR3 DNA sequence: TGCAGCGTTGAAGATCTTAATGAGCAGTTCTTC. It yields the protein CSVEDLNEQFF.

This clone has just a few counts. The V gene is TRBV28, the J gene TRBJ1-5; maybe TRBD1 (5 bases). CDR3 length: 15 residues. The V gene lost 3 bases and the J gene lost 2 bases, with 11 bases spanning the gap. Germline V gene data show CDR1 as MDHEN and CDR2 as SYDVKM. CDR3 DNA: TGTGCCAGCAGTTTGGGGGGTCCTGGCAATCAGCCCCAGCATTTT. Translating gives CASSLGGPGNQPQHF.

Many counts were recorded for this clone. The chain joins TRBV6-5 to TRBJ1-1; no clear D gene. Per the germline V gene, CDR1 is MNHEY and CDR2 is SVGAGI. The CDR3 totals 12 residues. Trimming stripped 7 bases from V and 0 bases from J, with 6 bases between. DNA of the CDR3: TGTGCCAGCATTACTATGAACACTGAAGCTTTCTTT. This encodes CASITMNTEAFF.

This chain joins TRBV2 and TRBJ2-2; D may be TRBD2 (5 bases). V was trimmed by 4 bases and J by 1 base, leaving 13 bases between them. The CDR3 spans 16 residues. Germline CDR1 reads SNHLY; CDR2 reads FYNNEI. CDR3 nucleotide sequence: TGTGCCAGCAGTGTTAATGGACTTATGAACACCGGGGAGCTGTTTTTT. It translates to CASSVNGLMNTGELFF.

The chain links TRBV7-3 to TRBJ2-4, with TRBD1 matching 7 bases. Germline assignment: CDR1 SGHTA and CDR2 FQGTGA. The CDR3 sequence is 13 residues long. V was clipped by 5 bases and J by 9 bases; unmatched bases: 7. The CDR3 sequence is CASSRDRDGIQYF. DNA of the CDR3: TGTGCCAGCAGCCGCGACAGGGACGGCATTCAGTACTTC. The full variable domain, in which reference TRBV7-3 and TRBJ2-4 provide the parts outside the CDR3, is GAGVSQTPSNKVTEKGKYVELRCDPISGHTALYWYRQSLGQGPEFLIYFQGTGAADDSGLPNDRFFAVRPEGSVSTLKIQRTERGDSAVYLCASSRDRDGIQYFGAGTRLSVL.

The chain couples TRBV6-1 to TRBJ1-6; TRBD1 agrees at 8 bases. Germline V gene sequence: CDR1 MNHNS, CDR2 SASEGT. This CDR3 is built from 14 residues. J lost 8 bases, V lost 3 bases, and 3 bases had no gene match. The CDR3 nucleotides are TGTGCCAGCAGTGATCGACAGGGGTATTCACCCCTCCACTTT. Encoded protein: CASSDRQGYSPLHF.

V usage is TRBV7-2 and J usage is TRBJ1-5, with D hard to call. The germline V gene has CDR1 SGHTA and CDR2 FQGNSA. CDR3 length: 13 residues. The ends were cut back, 4 bases at V and 2 bases at J, with 6 bases in the middle. The CDR3 bases are TGTGCCAGCAGCTGGGGAGGCAATCAGCCCCAGCATTTT. Translating it yields CASSWGGNQPQHF.

The CDR3 DNA reads TGTGCCTGGAGTCCGGGACAGGTTTACAATGAGCAGTTCTTC. This gives the protein CAWSPGQVYNEQFF. This rearrangement joins TRBV30 to TRBJ2-1, with 8 bases fitting TRBD1. The CDR3 is 14 residues long. Germline V lookup: CDR1 GTSNPN, CDR2 SVGIG (reference sequence). V lost 2 bases, J lost 4 bases, and 4 bases stayed unmatched.

The V gene is TRBV10-3, the J gene TRBJ1-2; the match to TRBD1 covers 9 bases. The CDR3 is made up of 14 amino acids. Per the germline V gene, CDR1 is ENHRY and CDR2 is SYGVKD. V shed 3 bases, J shed 8 bases, and the junction held 7 bases outside the gene matches. The CDR3, as DNA: TGTGCCATCAGTGAAAACAGGGGGCTGGAAGGCTACACCTTC. Translation gives CAISENRGLEGYTF.

This clone showed up just once. The chain couples TRBV5-1 to TRBJ2-3; maybe TRBD1 (6 bases). Per the germline V gene, CDR1 is SGHRS and CDR2 is YFSETQ. The CDR3 runs to 15 residues. Trimming pared 4 bases from V and 0 bases from J, leaving 12 bases between. As DNA, the CDR3 is TGCGCCAGCAGCCAACAGGGCCCTAGCACAGATACGCAGTATTTT. Translating gives CASSQQGPSTDTQYF.

V and J are TRBV5-1 and TRBJ2-3; 11 bases line up with TRBD2. Trimming took 6 bases from V and 3 from J; bases not matched to a gene: 12. CDR1 SGHRS and CDR2 YFSETQ come from the germline V gene. The CDR3 runs 17 residues. CDR3 sequence reads: CASKPTIAGGPTDTQYF. In DNA form, the CDR3 reads TGCGCCAGCAAACCGACGATAGCGGGAGGGCCAACAGATACGCAGTATTTT.

The V gene is TRBV7-3, the J gene TRBJ2-2, with 10 bases fitting TRBD1. V was pared by 2 bases and J by 7 bases, with 16 bases of the junction left unmatched. CDR3 length: 19 amino acids. Germline lookup yields CDR1 SGHTA and CDR2 FQGTGA. CDR3: CASSLFPNRPGQGYGELFF. Here the CDR3 DNA reads TGTGCCAGCAGCTTATTCCCTAATCGACCGGGACAGGGGTACGGGGAGCTGTTTTTT.

V gene TRBV19 combines with J gene TRBJ2-1; 12 nucleotides align to TRBD1. This CDR3 has 14 amino acids. The germline V gene has CDR1 LNHDA and CDR2 SQIVND (reference sequence). Unmatched junction bases numbered 2, after V lost 3 bases and J lost 8 bases. DNA of the CDR3: TGTGCCAGTAGTATGGGACAGGGGGCATATGAGCAGTTCTTC. Translated, it gives CASSMGQGAYEQFF.

The sample holds a few counts of this clone. J is TRBJ1-1 and V is TRBV28, with D possibly TRBD1 on 5 matching bases. The CDR3 covers 14 residues. Germline CDR1 MDHEN, CDR2 SYDVKM. V dropped 7 bases and J dropped 6 bases, with 18 bases sitting between them. Written as DNA, the CDR3 is TGTGCCAGCACCTCCAGGGCCGAGGTCGCTGAAGCTTTCTTT. Residues: CASTSRAEVAEAFF.

This chain links TRBV29-1 with TRBJ2-7; a possible D gene is TRBD1 (5 bases). The V end was cut by 3 bases, the J end by 7 bases, with 13 bases between. Germline CDR1 and CDR2: SQVTM and ANQGSEA. CDR3 size: 12 residues. The CDR3 loop is CSVEKGPREQYF. The CDR3 bases are TGCAGCGTTGAGAAGGGGCCAAGGGAGCAGTACTTC.

This clone was counted between two and nine times. The chain employs TRBV9 and TRBJ2-1; 9 bases are a match to TRBD2. The CDR3 spans 18 residues. Germline CDR1 and CDR2: SGDLS and YYNGEE. J lost 6 bases, V lost 3 bases, and 16 bases had no gene match. The CDR3 is CASSAGEFAGLATNEQFF. The CDR3, as DNA: TGTGCCAGCAGCGCGGGAGAGTTCGCGGGACTAGCAACCAATGAGCAGTTCTTC.

This clone was picked up one time. The chain employs TRBV5-6 and TRBJ2-1, with 9 bases aligning to TRBD1. This CDR3 has 16 amino acids. Germline V gives CDR1 SGHDT, CDR2 YYEEEE. J gave up 4 bases and V 2 bases, and 7 bases lay outside the gene matches. The DNA of the CDR3 is TGTGCCAGCAGCTTACAGGGGGCAAACCTTTACAATGAGCAGTTCTTC. It translates to CASSLQGANLYNEQFF.

This clone was detected only a few times. The chain carries TRBV4-1 and TRBJ1-2; 7 positions agree with TRBD1. The CDR3 loop spans 14 amino acids. In germline, CDR1 is MGHRA, CDR2 YSYEKL. Trimming removed 0 bases from V and 6 bases from J; junction bases left unmatched: 4. The CDR3 sequence is CASSQDRQGNGYTF. CDR3 nucleotide sequence: TGCGCCAGCAGCCAAGATCGACAGGGCAATGGCTACACCTTC.

The J gene is TRBJ1-3, the V gene TRBV18; D not resolved. The CDR3 is 15 residues long. Trimming removed 4 bases at V and 4 bases at J, with 14 bases between. CDR1 is KGHSH and CDR2 is LQKENI in the germline V gene. CDR3 amino acids: CASSQTEGSGNTIYF. DNA of the CDR3: TGTGCCAGCTCACAAACGGAGGGTTCAGGAAACACCATATATTTT.

V gene TRBV11-1 combines with J gene TRBJ2-3, with D perhaps matching TRBD1 (5 bases). The CDR3 sequence is 13 residues long. The germline V gene encodes CDR1 SGHAT and CDR2 FQDESV (reference sequence). Trimming cost V 1 base and J 6 bases, with 8 bases left between them. The CDR3 region is CASSLVGVDTQYF. The CDR3, as DNA: TGTGCCAGCAGCTTAGTAGGGGTGGATACGCAGTATTTT.

The chain carries TRBV6-5 and TRBJ2-7, with 12 bases aligning to TRBD2. The V gene's germline CDR1 is MNHEY and CDR2 SVGAGI. Germline trimming cut 6 bases from V and 7 bases from J; bases unmatched to any gene: 10. The CDR3 is 15 residues long. This CDR3 reads CASRSTSGSFGEQYF. The DNA of the CDR3 is TGTGCCAGCAGATCGACTAGCGGGAGTTTTGGAGAGCAGTACTTC.

J is TRBJ2-1 and V is TRBV6-6; 7 bases are a match to TRBD1. From germline, CDR1 is MNHNY and CDR2 SVGAGI (reference sequence). The trim removed 6 bases at V and 3 bases at J, leaving 8 bases unmatched. The CDR3 runs 15 residues. CDR3 amino acids: CASRREGQNYNEQFF. The DNA of the CDR3 is TGTGCCAGCAGAAGAGAGGGACAGAACTACAATGAGCAGTTCTTC.

The chain recombines TRBV7-2 with TRBJ2-5; D possibly corresponds to TRBD1 (6 bases). Germline values: CDR1 SGHTA, CDR2 FQGNSA. CDR3 size: 15 residues. V dropped 5 bases and J dropped 5 bases, with 18 bases sitting between them. The CDR3 protein is CASSPSTGLGETQYF. The CDR3 DNA sequence: TGTGCCAGCAGCCCCAGCACAGGGTTGGGCGAGACCCAGTACTTC.

This clone was seen only a few times. The chain employs TRBV29-1 and TRBJ2-7, with D possibly TRBD1 on 6 matching bases. V was clipped by 4 bases and J by 3 bases, with 13 bases between them. This CDR3 region has 13 residues. The germline V gene encodes CDR1 SQVTM and CDR2 ANQGSEA. CDR3 sequence reads: CSVGPGAYYEQYF. CDR3 in DNA: TGCAGCGTTGGCCCAGGGGCCTACTACGAGCAGTACTTC.

The gene calls are TRBV6-2 or TRBV6-3 and TRBJ2-6; 7 bases map to TRBD1. Germline values: CDR1 MNHEY, CDR2 SVGEGT. Trimming at V came to 5 bases and at J to 1 base, leaving 2 bases not matched to a gene. This CDR3 is 15 amino acids long. This CDR3 reads CASSLQGSGANVLTF. In DNA, the CDR3 is TGTGCCAGCAGTCTACAGGGGTCTGGGGCCAACGTCCTGACTTTC.

The CDR3 DNA reads as TGTGCCAGCAGCTTGGGATCCGGGGGGACTGAAGCTTTCTTT. As protein: CASSLGSGGTEAFF. V gene TRBV5-4 combines with J gene TRBJ1-1; TRBD1 is a possible D gene (5 bases). Germline CDR1 and CDR2: SGHNT and YYREEE (reference sequence). The V end was cut by 0 bases, the J end by 5 bases, with 11 bases between. The CDR3 loop spans 14 amino acids.